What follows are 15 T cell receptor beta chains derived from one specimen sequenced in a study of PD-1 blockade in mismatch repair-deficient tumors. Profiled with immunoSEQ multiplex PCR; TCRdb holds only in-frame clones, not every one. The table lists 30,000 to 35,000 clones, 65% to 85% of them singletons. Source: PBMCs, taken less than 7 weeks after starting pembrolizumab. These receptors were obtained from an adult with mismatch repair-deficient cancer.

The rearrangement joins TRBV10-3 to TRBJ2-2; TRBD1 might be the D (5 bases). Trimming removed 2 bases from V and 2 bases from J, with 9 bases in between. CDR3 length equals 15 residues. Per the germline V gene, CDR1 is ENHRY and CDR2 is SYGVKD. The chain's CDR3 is CAISESRVNTGELFF. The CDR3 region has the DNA TGTGCCATCAGTGAGAGCAGGGTAAACACCGGGGAGCTGTTTTTT.

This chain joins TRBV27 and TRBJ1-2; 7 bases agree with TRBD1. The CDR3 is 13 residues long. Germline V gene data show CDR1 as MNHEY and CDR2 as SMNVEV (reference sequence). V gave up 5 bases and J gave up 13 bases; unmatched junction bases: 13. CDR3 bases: TGTGCCAGCAGTGAACTCCGGGACAGAGTCTTCACCTTC. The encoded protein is CASSELRDRVFTF.

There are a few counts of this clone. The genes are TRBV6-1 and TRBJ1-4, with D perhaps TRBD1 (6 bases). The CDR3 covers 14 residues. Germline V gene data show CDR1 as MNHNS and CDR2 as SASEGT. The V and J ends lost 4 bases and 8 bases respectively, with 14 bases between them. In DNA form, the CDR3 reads TGTGCCAGCAGTGCTTCAGGGGAAGCGGAAAAACTGTTTTTT. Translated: CASSASGEAEKLFF.

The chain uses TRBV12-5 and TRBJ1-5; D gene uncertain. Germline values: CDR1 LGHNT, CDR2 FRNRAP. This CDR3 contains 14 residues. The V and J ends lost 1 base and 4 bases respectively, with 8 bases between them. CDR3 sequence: CASGLGHPNQPQHF. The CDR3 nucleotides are TGTGCTAGTGGTTTGGGACACCCAAATCAGCCCCAGCATTTT.

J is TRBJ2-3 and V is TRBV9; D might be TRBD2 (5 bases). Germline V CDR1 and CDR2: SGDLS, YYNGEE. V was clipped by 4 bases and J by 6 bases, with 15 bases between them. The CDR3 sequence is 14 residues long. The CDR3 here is CASSSEGGGDTQYF. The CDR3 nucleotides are TGTGCCAGCAGCTCCGAGGGTGGCGGGGATACGCAGTATTTT.

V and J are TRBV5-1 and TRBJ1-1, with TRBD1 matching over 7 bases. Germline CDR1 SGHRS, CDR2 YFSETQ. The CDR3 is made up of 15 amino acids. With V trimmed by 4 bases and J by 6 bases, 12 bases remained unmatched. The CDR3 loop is CASSPGQALLAEAFF. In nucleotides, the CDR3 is TGCGCCAGCAGCCCAGGACAGGCCCTGTTGGCTGAAGCTTTCTTT.

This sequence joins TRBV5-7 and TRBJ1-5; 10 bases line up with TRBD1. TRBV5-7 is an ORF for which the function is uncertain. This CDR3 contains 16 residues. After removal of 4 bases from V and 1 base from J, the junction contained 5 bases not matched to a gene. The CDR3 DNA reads TGTGCCAGCAGCGCGACAGGGGGCGAGAGCAATCAGCCCCAGCATTTT. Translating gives CASSATGGESNQPQHF.

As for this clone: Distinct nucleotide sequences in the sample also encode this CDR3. CDR3 sequence: CASSLDSYNEQFF. The DNA for the CDR3 is TGCGCCAGCAGCTTGGACAGTTACAATGAGCAGTTCTTC. The chain couples TRBV5-1 to TRBJ2-1; unclear D gene. CDR1 and CDR2 from the germline V gene are SGHRS and YFSETQ. The length of the CDR3 is 13 residues. Trimming removed 0 bases at V and 4 bases at J, with 5 bases between.

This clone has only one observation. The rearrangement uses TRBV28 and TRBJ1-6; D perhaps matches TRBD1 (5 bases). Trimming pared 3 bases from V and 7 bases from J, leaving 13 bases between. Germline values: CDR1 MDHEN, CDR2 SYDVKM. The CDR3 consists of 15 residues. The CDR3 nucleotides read TGTGCCAGCAGTTTGATCAGGGAAGGAAATTCACCCCTCCACTTT. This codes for CASSLIREGNSPLHF.

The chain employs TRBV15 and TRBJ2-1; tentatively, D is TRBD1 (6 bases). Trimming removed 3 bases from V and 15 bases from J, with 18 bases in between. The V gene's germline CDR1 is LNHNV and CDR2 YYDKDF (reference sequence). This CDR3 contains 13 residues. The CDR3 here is CATSSPQGLARFF. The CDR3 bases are TGTGCCACCAGCAGCCCCCAGGGGCTAGCCCGGTTCTTC.

Here the CDR3 reads CASSLGGQGRNQPQHF. In DNA form, the CDR3 reads TGTGCCAGCAGTTTGGGGGGACAGGGGCGGAATCAGCCCCAGCATTTT. The chain is built from TRBV28 and TRBJ1-5; 10 bases match TRBD1. Looked up from germline, CDR1 is MDHEN and CDR2 is SYDVKM. The length of the CDR3 is 16 residues. V dropped 3 bases and J dropped 4; count of bases not matched to a gene: 6.

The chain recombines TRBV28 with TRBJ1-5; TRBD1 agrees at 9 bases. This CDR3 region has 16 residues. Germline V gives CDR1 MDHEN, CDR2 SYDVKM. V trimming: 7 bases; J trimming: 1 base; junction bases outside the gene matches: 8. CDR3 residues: CASIQTGGSSNQPQHF. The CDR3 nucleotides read TGTGCCAGCATCCAAACAGGGGGCTCAAGCAATCAGCCCCAGCATTTT. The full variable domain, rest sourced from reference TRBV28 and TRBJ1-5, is DVKVTQSSRYLVKRTGEKVFLECVQDMDHENMFWYRQDPGLGLRLIYFSYDVKMKEKGDIPEGYSVSREKKERFSLILESASTNQTSMYLCASIQTGGSSNQPQHFGDGTRLSIL.

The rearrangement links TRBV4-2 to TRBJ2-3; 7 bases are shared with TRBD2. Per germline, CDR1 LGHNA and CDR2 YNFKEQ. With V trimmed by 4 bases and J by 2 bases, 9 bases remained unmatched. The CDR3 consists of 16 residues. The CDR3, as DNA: TGTGCCAGCAGCCCCTTTGCGGCGGGAGCCACAGATACGCAGTATTTT. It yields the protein CASSPFAAGATDTQYF.

The CDR3 region has the DNA TGTGCCGAGGAGGCTGGAAACACCATATATTTT. Amino acid sequence: CAEEAGNTIYF. The genes are TRBV30 and TRBJ1-3, with D uncertain. The germline gives CDR1 GTSNPN, CDR2 SVGIG (reference sequence). Trimming pared 8 bases from V and 2 bases from J, leaving 7 bases between. The length of the CDR3 is 11 residues.

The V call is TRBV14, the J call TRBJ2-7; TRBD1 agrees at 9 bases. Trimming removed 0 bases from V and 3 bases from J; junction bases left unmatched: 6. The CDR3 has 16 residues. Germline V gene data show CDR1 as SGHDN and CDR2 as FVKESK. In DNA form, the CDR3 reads TGTGCCAGCAGCCAAGACCCGGGACAGGGTGACTACGAGCAGTACTTC. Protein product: CASSQDPGQGDYEQYF. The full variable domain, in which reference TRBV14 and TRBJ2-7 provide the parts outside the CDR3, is EAGVTQFPSHSVIEKGQTVTLRCDPISGHDNLYWYRRVMGKEIKFLLHFVKESKQDESGMPNNRFLAERTGGTYSTLKVQPAELEDSGVYFCASSQDPGQGDYEQYFGPGTRLTVT.